This TCR beta chain originates from a study of beta chain features in type 1 diabetes (dated 2018 in TCRdb). A note on the overall study: Patients and healthy donors did not differ in mean age, gender distribution, total cell number or subset yield. A total of 107,917,701 sorted cells were examined across all samples, and the number of cells per subset was strongly correlated with RNA yield. Regulatory and stem cell-like memory subsets were obtained from only 8 patients and roughly 8 healthy donors, while naive and central memory subsets were obtained from all 30 or so donors. The study compared the TCRB repertoires of sorted circulating CD4+ T cell subsets in recently diagnosed type 1 diabetes patients with those in matched healthy donors.

Each donor gave one peripheral blood draw, approximately 110 mL on average, collected into heparinised tubes. A BD FACSAria II was used to sort naive, central memory, regulatory and stem cell-like memory CD4+ T cells with a panel that included CD45RO, CCR7, CD25, CD127, CD95 and CD27. A purity above 95% was achieved for all sorted populations. Right away, PBMCs were isolated by Lymphoprep density gradient centrifugation and were stained directly, with no culture step. So that batch effects would be minimized, each experiment stained and sorted samples in pairs, pairing one healthy donor with one patient. The entire amount of isolated RNA was reverse transcribed using the High Capacity cDNA Reverse Transcription Kit, so the sequenced TCRB transcripts were expressed ones. Deep immunoSEQ sequencing was applied to naive, central memory and regulatory T cell samples, giving an average of about 3.4 million total reads per sample. After sorted cells were lysed in RLT buffer, RNA was extracted with DNase-treated RNeasy Micro or Mini kits, with the choice depending on cell number. To prevent cross-contamination, each cell subset was processed individually, whereas patient and healthy donor samples were processed jointly. The immunoSEQ multiplex PCR was used to amplify TCRB sequences from cDNA, generating 87-bp fragments that spanned the CDR3 region. Sequencing of the amplicons was done on the Illumina HiSeq platform. The original methods were these. PCR bias was corrected computationally using synthetic template baselines, and reads within Hamming distance 2 were collapsed, with unmergeable singletons discarded. Reads were aligned against IMGT to assign V, D and J genes, CDR3 length and insertions or deletions at six rearrangement sites. Clonotype counts were normalized to sorted cell number within each subset before computing true diversity and Gini coefficients with the tcR R package. The overlap coefficient, calculated on TCRB nucleotide sequences, was used to measure repertoire sharing. As a proxy for the pre-selection repertoire, out-of-frame TCRB sequences from naive cells were analyzed. As stored in TCRdb, this immuneACCESS dataset retains in-frame rearrangements with V and J assigned. A fraction of the clones does not appear; measured against another copy, unresolved V genes explain less than half of the discrepancy, and the remainder lacks a known reason. For V, J and clone size, that table is used; D and trimming come from the DNA. In all, the sample holds around 350,000 clones, and about 12% of those were seen once. The top ten hold 0.017% of the sample.

This clone has only a few counts. Its antigen remains undetermined. Base qualities are not provided; no much larger clone lies one nucleotide away. As encoded in the germline V gene, CDR1 is MGHRA while CDR2 is YSYEKL. Taken from cysteine to phenylalanine, the CDR3 has 18 residues. Only the CDR3 DNA stays, 54 bases, in frame from base 1. Germline trimming: 4 bases from V, 8 bases from J; junction bases outside gene matches: 16. The full study reports these points: Only small numbers of individuals were included in the HLA sub-analyses, which left unresolved whether HLA type had any influence on TCRB rearrangement. Type 1 diabetes patients showed a moderate but significant shortening of TCRB CDR3 length in all four CD4+ subsets. Patients with type 1 diabetes made fewer insertions and deleted more nucleotides at VDJ recombination sites, implying thymic rearrangement abnormalities. Shorter templates might have been favored by PCR, but patient and control samples were amplified and corrected together, so both groups would have been affected equally by any skew. Naive, central memory and regulatory TCRB repertoires appeared to be more alike among patients than among healthy donors. Because cDNA rather than genomic DNA was sequenced, highly expressing activated cells could have been over-represented, although no difference in activation and CD3 levels was found between groups.

The receptor comes from a man younger than 30 in good health. Specimen: naive CD4+ T cells from blood. The meaning of the sample's cell subset or site label: true naive CD4+ T cells. Here the chain combines TRBV4-1 and TRBJ2-4, with 11 bases matching TRBD1. CDR3 loop: CASSPLTRTRTGGHIQYF. The nucleotides are TGCGCCAGCAGCCCACTCACCAGAACCCGGACAGGGGGCCACATTCAGTACTTC.